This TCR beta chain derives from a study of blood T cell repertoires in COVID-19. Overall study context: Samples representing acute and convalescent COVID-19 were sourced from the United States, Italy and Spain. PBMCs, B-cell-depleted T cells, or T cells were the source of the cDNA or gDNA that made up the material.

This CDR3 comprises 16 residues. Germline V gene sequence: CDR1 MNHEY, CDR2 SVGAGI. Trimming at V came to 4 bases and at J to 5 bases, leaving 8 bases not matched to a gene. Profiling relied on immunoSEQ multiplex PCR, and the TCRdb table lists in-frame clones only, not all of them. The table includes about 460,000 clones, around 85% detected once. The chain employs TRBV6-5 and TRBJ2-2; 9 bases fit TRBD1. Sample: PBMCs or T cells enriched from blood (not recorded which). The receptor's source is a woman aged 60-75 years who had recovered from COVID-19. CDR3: CASSSYGTGRTGELFF. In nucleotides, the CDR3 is TGTGCCAGCAGTTCGTATGGGACAGGGAGAACCGGGGAGCTGTTTTTT.